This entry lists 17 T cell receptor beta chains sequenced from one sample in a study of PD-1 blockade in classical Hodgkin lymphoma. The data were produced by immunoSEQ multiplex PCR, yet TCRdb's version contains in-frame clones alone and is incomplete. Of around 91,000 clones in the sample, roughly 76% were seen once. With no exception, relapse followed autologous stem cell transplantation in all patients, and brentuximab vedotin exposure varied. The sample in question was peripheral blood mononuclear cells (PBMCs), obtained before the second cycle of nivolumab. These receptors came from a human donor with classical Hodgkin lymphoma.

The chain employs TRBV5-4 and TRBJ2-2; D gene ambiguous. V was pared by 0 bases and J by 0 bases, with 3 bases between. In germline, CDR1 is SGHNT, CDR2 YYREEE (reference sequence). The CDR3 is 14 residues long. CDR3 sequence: CASSLAANTGELFF. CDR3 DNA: TGTGCCAGCAGCTTGGCTGCGAACACCGGGGAGCTGTTTTTT.

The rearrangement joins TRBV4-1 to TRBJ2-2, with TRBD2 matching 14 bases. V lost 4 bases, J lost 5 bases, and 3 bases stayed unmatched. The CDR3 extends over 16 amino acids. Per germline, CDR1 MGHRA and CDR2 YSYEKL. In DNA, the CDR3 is TGCGCCAGCAGCCTCGGGACTAGCGGGAGTACCGGGGAGCTGTTTTTT. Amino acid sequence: CASSLGTSGSTGELFF.

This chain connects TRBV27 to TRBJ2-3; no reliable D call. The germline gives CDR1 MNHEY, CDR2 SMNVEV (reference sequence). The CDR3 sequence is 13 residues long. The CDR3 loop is CGTQAVSTDTQYF. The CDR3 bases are TGTGGAACCCAGGCGGTTAGCACAGATACGCAGTATTTT.

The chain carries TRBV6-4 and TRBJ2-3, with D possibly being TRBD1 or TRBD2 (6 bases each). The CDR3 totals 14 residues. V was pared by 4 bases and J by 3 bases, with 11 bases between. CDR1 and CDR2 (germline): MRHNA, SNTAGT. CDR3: CASSGKGGTDTQYF. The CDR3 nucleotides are TGTGCCAGCAGTGGGAAGGGGGGAACAGATACGCAGTATTTT.

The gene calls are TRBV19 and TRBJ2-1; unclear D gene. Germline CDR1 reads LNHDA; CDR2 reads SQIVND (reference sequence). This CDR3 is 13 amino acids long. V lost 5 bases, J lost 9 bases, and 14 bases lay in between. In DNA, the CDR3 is TGTGCCAGTAGTCTTCTCCCGGCGGCTGAGCAGTTCTTC. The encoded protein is CASSLLPAAEQFF. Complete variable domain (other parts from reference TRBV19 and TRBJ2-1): DGGITQSPKYLFRKEGQNVTLSCEQNLNHDAMYWYRQDPGQGLRLIYYSQIVNDFQKGDIAEGYSVSREKKESFPLTVTSAQKNPTAFYLCASSLLPAAEQFFGPGTRLTVL.

DNA of the CDR3: TGTGCCAGCAGTACTCGGGACAGGGGTGAAGCTTTCTTT. It translates to CASSTRDRGEAFF. The chain links TRBV6-5 to TRBJ1-1; TRBD1 agrees at 10 bases. The CDR3 extends over 13 amino acids. The germline V gene encodes CDR1 MNHEY and CDR2 SVGAGI. Trimming removed 5 bases from V and 7 bases from J; junction bases left unmatched: 4.

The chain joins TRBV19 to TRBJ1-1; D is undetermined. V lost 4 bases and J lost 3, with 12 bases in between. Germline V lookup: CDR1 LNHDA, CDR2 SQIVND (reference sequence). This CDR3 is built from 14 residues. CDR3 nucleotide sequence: TGTGCCAGTAGTAGCCGATACACTTACACTGAAGCTTTCTTT. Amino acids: CASSSRYTYTEAFF.

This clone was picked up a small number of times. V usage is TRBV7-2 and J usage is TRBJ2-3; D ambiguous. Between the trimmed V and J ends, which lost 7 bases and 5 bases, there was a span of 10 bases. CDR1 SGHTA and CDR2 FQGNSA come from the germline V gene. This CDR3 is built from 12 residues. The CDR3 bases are TGTGCCAGCACCCCCTCGGAAGATACGCAGTATTTT. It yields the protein CASTPSEDTQYF.

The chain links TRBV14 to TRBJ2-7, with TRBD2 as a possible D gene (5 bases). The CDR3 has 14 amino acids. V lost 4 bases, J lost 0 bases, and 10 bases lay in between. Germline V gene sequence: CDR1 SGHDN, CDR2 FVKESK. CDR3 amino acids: CASSRETSSYEQYF. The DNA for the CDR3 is TGTGCCAGCAGCCGGGAGACTTCCTCCTACGAGCAGTACTTC.

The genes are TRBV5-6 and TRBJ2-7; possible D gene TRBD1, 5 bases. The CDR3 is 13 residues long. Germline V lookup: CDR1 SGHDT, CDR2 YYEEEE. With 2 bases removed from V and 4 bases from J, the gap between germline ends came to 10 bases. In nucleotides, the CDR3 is TGTGCCAGCAGCTTTGACAGCGCGTACGAGCAGTACTTC. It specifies CASSFDSAYEQYF.

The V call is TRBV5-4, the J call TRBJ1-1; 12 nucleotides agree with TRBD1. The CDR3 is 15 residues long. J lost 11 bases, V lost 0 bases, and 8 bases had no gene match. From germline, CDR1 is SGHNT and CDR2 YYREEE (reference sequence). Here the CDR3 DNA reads TGTGCCAGCAGCTTGGAACCCCGGGACAGGGGGCTTGCTTTCTTT. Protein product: CASSLEPRDRGLAFF.

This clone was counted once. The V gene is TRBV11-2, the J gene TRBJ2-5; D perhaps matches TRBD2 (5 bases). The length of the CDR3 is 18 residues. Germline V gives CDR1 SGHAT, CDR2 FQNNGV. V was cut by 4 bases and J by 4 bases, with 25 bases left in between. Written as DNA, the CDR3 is TGTGCCAGCAGCTCCCGGGCGACCCTATCGAGGGTGAGAGAGACCCAGTACTTC. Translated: CASSSRATLSRVRETQYF.

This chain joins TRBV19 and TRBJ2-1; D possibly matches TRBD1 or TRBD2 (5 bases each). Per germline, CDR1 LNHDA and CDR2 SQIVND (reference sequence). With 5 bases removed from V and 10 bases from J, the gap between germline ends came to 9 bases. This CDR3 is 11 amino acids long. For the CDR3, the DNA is TGTGCCAGTAGTGTTTGGGGGGAGCAGTTCTTC. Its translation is CASSVWGEQFF. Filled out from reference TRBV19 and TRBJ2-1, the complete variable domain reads DGGITQSPKYLFRKEGQNVTLSCEQNLNHDAMYWYRQDPGQGLRLIYYSQIVNDFQKGDIAEGYSVSREKKESFPLTVTSAQKNPTAFYLCASSVWGEQFFGPGTRLTVL.

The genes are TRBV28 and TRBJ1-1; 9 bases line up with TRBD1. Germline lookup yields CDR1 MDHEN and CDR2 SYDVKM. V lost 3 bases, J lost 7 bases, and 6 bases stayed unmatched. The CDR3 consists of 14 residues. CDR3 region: CASSLGGQGIEAFF. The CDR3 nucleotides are TGTGCCAGCAGTTTGGGGGGACAGGGTATTGAAGCTTTCTTT.

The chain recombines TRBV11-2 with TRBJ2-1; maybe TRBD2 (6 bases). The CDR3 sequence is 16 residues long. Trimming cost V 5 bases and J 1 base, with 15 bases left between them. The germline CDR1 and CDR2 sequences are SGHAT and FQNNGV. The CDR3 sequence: CASSQGPTRSYNEQFF. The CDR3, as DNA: TGTGCCAGCAGCCAGGGACCGACTAGATCCTACAATGAGCAGTTCTTC.

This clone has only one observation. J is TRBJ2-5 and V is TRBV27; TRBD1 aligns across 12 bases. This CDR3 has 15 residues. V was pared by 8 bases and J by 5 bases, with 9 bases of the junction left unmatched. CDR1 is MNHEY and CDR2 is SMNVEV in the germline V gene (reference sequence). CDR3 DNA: TGTGCCAGCGGCCGGGGACAGGGGGCTATCGAGACCCAGTACTTC. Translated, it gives CASGRGQGAIETQYF.

The CDR3 nucleotides are TGTGCCAGCAGCGCCCCCGGGCTAGCGGGAGGCGAGCAGTACTTC. As protein: CASSAPGLAGGEQYF. The chain joins TRBV9 to TRBJ2-7, with TRBD2 matching over 11 bases. V gave up 3 bases and J gave up 6 bases; unmatched junction bases: 8. Per the germline V gene, CDR1 is SGDLS and CDR2 is YYNGEE. The CDR3 extends over 15 amino acids.